This T cell receptor (beta chain) was sequenced in a study of blood T cell repertoires in COVID-19. Looking at the study overall: There were acute and convalescent COVID-19 samples, and they came from the United States, Italy and Spain. The cDNA or gDNA used as material had been derived from T cells, B-cell-depleted T cells, or PBMCs.

In the original workflow: Using reference gene primer amplification, nucleated cell counts were estimated. TCRdb keeps only in-frame clones here, not all; method: immunoSEQ multiplex PCR. For V, J and clone size, that table is used; D and trimming come from the DNA. The sample carries roughly 140,000 clones, over 75% recorded once. CDR3 size: 16 residues. CDR1 and CDR2 (germline): LNHDA, SQIVND (reference sequence). V trimming: 5 bases; J trimming: 5 bases; junction bases outside the gene matches: 10. The chain is built from TRBV19 and TRBJ2-7, with 12 positions matching TRBD1. The specimen sequenced was peripheral blood. This TCR derives from a man aged 50 to 60 with acute or convalescent COVID-19. CDR3 amino acids: CASSRVPGQGAHEQYF. Written as DNA, the CDR3 is TGTGCCAGTAGTCGGGTCCCGGGACAGGGGGCTCACGAGCAGTACTTC. The whole variable domain, filled in from reference TRBV19 and TRBJ2-7, reads DGGITQSPKYLFRKEGQNVTLSCEQNLNHDAMYWYRQDPGQGLRLIYYSQIVNDFQKGDIAEGYSVSREKKESFPLTVTSAQKNPTAFYLCASSRVPGQGAHEQYFGPGTRLTVT.